The sequence of this T cell receptor (beta chain) was determined in a study of metastatic and nonmetastatic thyroid tumors. The wider study: Patients with malignant and benign thyroid disease provided blood and tumor or nodule tissue, whose repertoires were compared.

The CDR3 runs 14 residues. Germline V gene data show CDR1 as GTSNPN and CDR2 as SVGIG (reference sequence). V was cut by 0 bases and J by 0 bases, with 8 bases left in between. Ten or more counts support this clone. Its antigen is still unknown. All patients were untreated before thyroid surgery. Study results and limitations: Significantly greater TCR beta diversity was reportedly found in malignant thyroid tumors than in benign nodules (in blood and tumor).

In the source study's methods: CDR3 differences across clinicopathological groups were used to build a distant-metastasis classifier for papillary thyroid cancer. TCRdb reprocessed the PCR reads using MiXCR. For this entry, the V and J calls and clone size follow TCRdb and not the study's own pipeline. The repertoire consists of some 52,000 clones, with approximately 19% occurring once and the leading ten covering 2.5% to 3.5%. The chain carries TRBV30 and TRBJ2-5; D remains unclear. The TCR originated in a female donor with papillary thyroid cancer or a benign thyroid nodule (not recorded which). Some clones in this sample may be carry-over from other donors' samples. Sequenced: blood. The CDR3 sequence is CAWSVWNDQETQYF. CDR3 coding DNA: TGTGCCTGGAGTGTGTGGAACGACCAAGAGACCCAGTACTTC. The variable domain in full, with the rest retrieved from reference TRBV30 and TRBJ2-5, is SQTIHQWPATLVQPVGSPLSLECTVEGTSNPNLYWYRQAAGRGLQLLFYSVGIGQISSEVPQNLSASRPQDRQFILSSKKLLLSDSGFYLCAWSVWNDQETQYFGPGTRLLVL.